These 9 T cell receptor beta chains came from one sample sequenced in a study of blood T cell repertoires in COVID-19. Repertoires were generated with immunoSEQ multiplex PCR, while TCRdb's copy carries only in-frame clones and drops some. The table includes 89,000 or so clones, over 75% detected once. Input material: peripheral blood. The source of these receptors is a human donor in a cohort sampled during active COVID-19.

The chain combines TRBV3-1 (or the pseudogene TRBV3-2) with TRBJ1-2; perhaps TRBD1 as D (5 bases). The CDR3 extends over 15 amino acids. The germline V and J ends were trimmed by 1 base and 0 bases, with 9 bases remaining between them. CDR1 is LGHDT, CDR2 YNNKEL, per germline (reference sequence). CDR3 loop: CASSQGQISNYGYTF. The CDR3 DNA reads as TGTGCCAGCAGCCAAGGACAGATCTCTAACTATGGCTACACCTTC.

CDR3 sequence: CATSDRGTGGKETQYF. The CDR3 coding sequence is TGTGCCACCAGTGACCGTGGGACAGGGGGCAAGGAGACCCAGTACTTC. J is TRBJ2-5 and V is TRBV24-1; 12 bases match TRBD1. V was clipped by 4 bases and J by 5 bases; unmatched bases: 7. Germline CDR1 KGHDR, CDR2 SFDVKD. The CDR3 is made up of 16 amino acids.

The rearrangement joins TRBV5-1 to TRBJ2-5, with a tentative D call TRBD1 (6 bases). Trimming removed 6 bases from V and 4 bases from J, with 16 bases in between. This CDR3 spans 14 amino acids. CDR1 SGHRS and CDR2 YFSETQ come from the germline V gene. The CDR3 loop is CASTLGALGETQYF. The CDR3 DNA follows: TGCGCCAGCACCCTGGGGGCTTTGGGAGAGACCCAGTACTTC.

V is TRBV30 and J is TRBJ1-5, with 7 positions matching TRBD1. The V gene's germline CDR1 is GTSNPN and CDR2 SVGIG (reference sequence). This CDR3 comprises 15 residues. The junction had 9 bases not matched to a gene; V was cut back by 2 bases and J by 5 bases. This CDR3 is CAWSPLTGSHQPQHF. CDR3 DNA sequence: TGTGCCTGGAGTCCTCTGACAGGGTCCCATCAGCCCCAGCATTTT.

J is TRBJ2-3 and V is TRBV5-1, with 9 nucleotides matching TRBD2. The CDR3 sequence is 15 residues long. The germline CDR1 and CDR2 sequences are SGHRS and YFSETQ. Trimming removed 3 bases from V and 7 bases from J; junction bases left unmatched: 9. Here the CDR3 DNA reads TGCGCCAGCAGCTGGAACCTAGCGGGGTCAAATACGCAGTATTTT. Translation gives CASSWNLAGSNTQYF.

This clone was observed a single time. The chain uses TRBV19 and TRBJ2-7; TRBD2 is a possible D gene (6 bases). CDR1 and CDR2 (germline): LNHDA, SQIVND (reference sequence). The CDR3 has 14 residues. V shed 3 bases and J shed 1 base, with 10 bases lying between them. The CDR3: CASSIRGSSYEQYF. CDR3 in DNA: TGTGCCAGTAGTATCCGGGGGAGTTCCTACGAGCAGTACTTC. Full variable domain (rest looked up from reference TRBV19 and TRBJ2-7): DGGITQSPKYLFRKEGQNVTLSCEQNLNHDAMYWYRQDPGQGLRLIYYSQIVNDFQKGDIAEGYSVSREKKESFPLTVTSAQKNPTAFYLCASSIRGSSYEQYFGPGTRLTVT.

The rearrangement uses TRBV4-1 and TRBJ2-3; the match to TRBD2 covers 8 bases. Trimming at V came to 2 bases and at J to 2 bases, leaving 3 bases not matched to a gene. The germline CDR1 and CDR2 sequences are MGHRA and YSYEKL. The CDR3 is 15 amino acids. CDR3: CASSQLLAATDTQYF. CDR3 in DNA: TGCGCCAGCAGCCAACTACTAGCGGCCACAGATACGCAGTATTTT.

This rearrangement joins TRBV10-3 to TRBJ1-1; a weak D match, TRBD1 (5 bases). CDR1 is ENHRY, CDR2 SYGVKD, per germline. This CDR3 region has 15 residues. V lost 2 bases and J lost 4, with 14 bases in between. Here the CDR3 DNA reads TGTGCCATCAGTGAGCTAGGGGTACTTCTCACTGAAGCTTTCTTT. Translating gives CAISELGVLLTEAFF.

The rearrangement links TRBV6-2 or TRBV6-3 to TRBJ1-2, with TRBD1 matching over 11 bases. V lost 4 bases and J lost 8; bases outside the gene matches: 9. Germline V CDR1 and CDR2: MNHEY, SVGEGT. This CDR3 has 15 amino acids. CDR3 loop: CASSSFGQGAEGYTF. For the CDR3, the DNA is TGTGCCAGCAGTTCCTTCGGACAGGGGGCAGAAGGCTACACCTTC.